This T cell receptor (beta chain) appears in the sequencing data of a study of identifying expanded T cells in peripheral blood (dated by TCRdb to 2018 to 2020). With respect to the entire study: Technical replicates were generated by sequencing separate aliquots of the same genomic DNA pool, and four replicates were compared pairwise.

This clone has just one count. The target of this receptor is not known. No base quality values were provided; no much bigger clone lies one nucleotide off. During the collection period, no infections or other immune events were recorded for the healthy donors. To calibrate time-dependent variance in a beta-binomial model of T-cell clone differential abundance, blood repertoires from healthy donors were used as a training cohort. There were about 10 healthy donors in the training cohort, of whom 3 were female and 7 were male. An age range of roughly 25 to 65 years, with an average of 43 years, was recorded for the donors. Whole blood from each healthy donor was obtained from a commercial supplier and was collected at three time points roughly 13 days apart. For immunosequencing, genomic DNA was extracted from whole blood that had not been sorted. The immunoSEQ Assay, which uses bias-controlled multiplex PCR amplification of genomic DNA, was used to profile TCRbeta CDR3 regions. Per the source publication's procedure: The absolute abundance of each unique TCRbeta CDR3 region was quantified after sequences were collapsed and filtered. Two models were used to test differential abundance: a binomial model (Fisher-equivalent) and a beta-binomial model that adds time-dependent variance fitted from healthy donors. Clones with fewer than 5 combined templates were excluded, and clones with Benjamini-Hochberg FDR below 0.01 were called differentially abundant. In the beta-binomial model, variance was expressed as a function of the total template count across the two samples, in the form v = (b*log(k)+a)^2. TCRdb retrieved this table from immuneACCESS and kept in-frame rearrangements only. Not all clones are present; in checked studies, unresolved V genes account for under half, and no reason is known for the remainder. That table is the source of V, J and clone size, and D and trimming were worked out from the DNA. The sample table lists 75,000 to 95,000 clones, about 85% of them with a count of one. Approximately 4.5% of the sample is in the top ten clones.

CDR1 and CDR2 are read off the germline V gene as KGHSH and LQKENI. V is cut by 3 bases and J by 5 bases, and the space between the germline ends is 10 bases. Spanning cysteine to phenylalanine, the CDR3 consists of 14 amino acids. The retained sequence is limited to the CDR3, 42 bases, with the frame set at the first base. Paper-wide results and their limitations: The binomial model flagged around 1.2 differentially abundant clones between technical replicates, compared with around 15 over about 2 weeks and 19 to 20 over about four weeks. The beta-binomial model significantly reduced the number of clones called differentially abundant and the false-positive rate across all healthy-donor time intervals. Across all healthy donors, variance in clone template counts between roughly two-week samples was found to increase significantly with total template count. It was expected by the authors that biological variance in healthy repertoires might increase further over much longer intervals, such as months to years.

The sequenced sample was blood. In this chain, TRBV18 is recombined with TRBJ2-2, with a tentative D gene TRBD1 over 5 matching bases. This TCR was recovered from a person aged 18 to 70 in good health. The nucleotide sequence reads TGTGCCAGCTCACCGCCAGGGTCGACCGGGGAGCTGTTTTTT. It translates as CASSPPGSTGELFF.